The rows below give T cell receptor beta chains drawn from one sample of a study of T-cell reconstitution after alpha-beta-depleted transplantation in children. From the PCR reads, TCRdb called clonotypes with MiXCR, one entry per CDR3 protein. Among almost 250,000 distinct CDR3 sequences listed, roughly 26% were seen once. The sequenced sample was PBMCs, obtained before TCRalphabeta/CD19-depleted stem cell transplant. The origin of the receptors is a girl aged 2-10 years with Fanconi anemia, due to receive a stem cell transplant. Each CDR3 is given with its conserved first and last residue. A D gene is named only where the DNA matches it firmly. Clone size is shown for a subset of rows, as once, few, many or a class of expanded clone.

abundance | d_gene | j_gene | v_gene | CDR3nt | CDR3aa
few | . | TRBJ2-3 | TRBV12-3/TRBV12-4 | TGTGCCAGCAACGGCGGCACAGATACGCAGTATTTT | CASNGGTDTQYF
. | TRBD2 | TRBJ2-1 | TRBV29-1 | TGCAGCGTTAAGAGGGGGACTAGCGGGGGGGCAATTCACAATGAGCAGTTCTTC | CSVKRGTSGGAIHNEQFF
. | TRBD1 | TRBJ2-7 | TRBV20-1 | TGCAGTGCTAAGACAGGGAGCTACGAGCAGTACTTC | CSAKTGSYEQYF
. | . | TRBJ2-3 | TRBV5-1 | TGCGCCAGCAGCTTGGATGGGGAAGATACGCAGTATTTT | CASSLDGEDTQYF
many | TRBD2 | TRBJ2-1 | TRBV6-4 | TGTGCCAGCAGTGACGGACTAGCGGGAGACAATGAGCAGTTCTTC | CASSDGLAGDNEQFF
few | TRBD1 | TRBJ2-7 | TRBV4-1 | TGCGCCAGCAGCCAAGAATCCTGGACAGGGTTCCACGAGCAGTACTTC | CASSQESWTGFHEQYF
. | TRBD1 | TRBJ2-7 | TRBV6-2/TRBV6-3 | TGTGCCAGCAGTTGGGACAGGGTAGGCGAGCAGTACTTC | CASSWDRVGEQYF
many | . | TRBJ2-3 | TRBV20-1 | TGCAGTGTCGATACGCAGTATTTT | CSVDTQYF
many | TRBD2 | TRBJ2-3 | TRBV6-1 | TGTGCCAGCAGTGAATTGAGCGGGGGGGCTACAGATACGCAGTATTTT | CASSELSGGATDTQYF
. | . | TRBJ2-7 | TRBV7-8 | TGTGCCAGCAGCTTAGGACTACTCCCCTACGAGCAGTACTTC | CASSLGLLPYEQYF
. | . | TRBJ2-7 | TRBV28 | TGTGCCAGCAGTGTACCTTTTGGCGGATACGAGCAGTACTTC | CASSVPFGGYEQYF
many | . | TRBJ2-7 | TRBV20-1 | TGCAGTGCCCTGACAGGACCACCCTACGGGCAGTACTTC | CSALTGPPYGQYF
few | TRBD2 | TRBJ2-1 | TRBV6-2/TRBV6-3 | TGTGCCAGCAGTTACTCAAACAGACTAGCGGGAGTCAGCTCCTACAATGAGCAGTTCTTC | CASSYSNRLAGVSSYNEQFF
. | TRBD2 | TRBJ2-2 | TRBV2 | TGTGCCAGCAGCCATTACACTAGCGTCGGGGAGCTGTTTTTT | CASSHYTSVGELFF
many | . | TRBJ2-1 | TRBV7-3 | TGTGCCAGCAGCTTAGGTCCAGGGAAGTACAATGAGCAGTTCTTC | CASSLGPGKYNEQFF
few | TRBD2 | TRBJ2-3 | TRBV20-1 | TGCAGTGCTAGTAGACTAGCGGGAGGGCCGGAGGATACGCAGTATTTT | CSASRLAGGPEDTQYF
. | TRBD1 | TRBJ2-7 | TRBV6-1 | TGTGCCAGCAGTAAGACAGGGGATCACTACGAGCAGTACTTC | CASSKTGDHYEQYF
. | . | TRBJ1-1 | TRBV6-2/TRBV6-3 | TGTGCCAGCAGTTACCGGACCTCTACGAACACTGAAGCTTTCTTT | CASSYRTSTNTEAFF
many | . | TRBJ1-1 | TRBV12-3/TRBV12-4 | TGTGCCAGCAGCCTTACTTTGAACACTGAAGCTTTCTTT | CASSLTLNTEAFF
few | . | TRBJ2-7 | TRBV28 | TGTGCCAGCAGTTTACCGGGGGACTTCTACGAGCAGTACTTC | CASSLPGDFYEQYF
few | TRBD2 | TRBJ2-5 | TRBV20-1 | TGCAGTGCTAGTCGCCGGGACTACCTCGAGACCCAGTACTTC | CSASRRDYLETQYF
many | TRBD1 | TRBJ2-7 | TRBV28 | TGTGCCAGCAGTCTCATGGGACAGGGGCTCTACGAGCAGTACTTC | CASSLMGQGLYEQYF
. | TRBD2 | TRBJ2-7 | TRBV18 | TGTGCCAGCTCACCTCAACGTTGGGGGGGAGAATCCTACGAGCAGTACTTC | CASSPQRWGGESYEQYF
few | TRBD2 | TRBJ2-5 | TRBV29-1 | TGCAGCGTTGAGGGGACTAGCGCCCAGACCCAGTACTTC | CSVEGTSAQTQYF
. | TRBD2 | TRBJ2-5 | TRBV20-1 | TGCGGAACAGCGGGGGGGCAAGAGACCCAGTACTTC | CGTAGGQETQYF
many | . | TRBJ1-4 | TRBV20-1 | TGCAGTGCTAGTTCCCCCCGTTCTGAAAAACTGTTTTTT | CSASSPRSEKLFF
many | TRBD2 | TRBJ2-1 | TRBV25-1 | TGTGCCAGCAGTGAACATACTAGCGGGGGTGAGCAGTTCTTC | CASSEHTSGGEQFF
few | . | TRBJ2-7 | TRBV4-2 | TGTGCCAGCAGCCAAGACCCTTTGGCTTACGAGCAGTACTTC | CASSQDPLAYEQYF
. | . | TRBJ2-5 | TRBV28 | TGTGCCAGCAGTTTATACTGGGACACGGGGTCCCAGTACTTC | CASSLYWDTGSQYF
many | . | TRBJ2-5 | TRBV9 | TGTGCCAGCAGCGTAACCCCATGGTTAGGGGACGGGACCCAGTACTTC | CASSVTPWLGDGTQYF
many | TRBD2 | TRBJ2-1 | TRBV20-1 | TGCAGTGCTTTAGGACTAGCGGGGGGTGATTCCTACAATGAGCAGTTCTTC | CSALGLAGGDSYNEQFF
. | . | TRBJ2-3 | TRBV29-1 | TGCAGCGTTGCAGGATATACGCAGTATTTT | CSVAGYTQYF
many | . | TRBJ2-7 | TRBV7-9 | TGTGCCAGCAGCTTAGAGGGGGTAGTCTCCTACGAGCAGTACTTC | CASSLEGVVSYEQYF
few | TRBD2 | TRBJ2-3 | TRBV5-6 | TGTGCCAGCAGCGTGCTCCTGGAACTAGCGGCCACAGATACGCAGTATTTT | CASSVLLELAATDTQYF
. | . | TRBJ1-4 | TRBV6-1 | TGTGCCAGCTATGGAAGGGACGGTAATGAAAAACTGTTTTTT | CASYGRDGNEKLFF
many | TRBD2 | TRBJ2-5 | TRBV30 | TGTGCCTGGAGTAGGGGACTAGCGGGGACAGAGACCCAGTACTTC | CAWSRGLAGTETQYF
few | . | TRBJ2-1 | TRBV12-3/TRBV12-4 | TGTGCCAGCAGTTTACCCCCGTCGTCGGGCGGCTCCTACAATGAGCAGTTCTTC | CASSLPPSSGGSYNEQFF
. | . | TRBJ1-3 | TRBV29-1 | TGCAGCGTCCTTGAAGGGAGCTCTGGAAACACCATATATTTT | CSVLEGSSGNTIYF
. | . | TRBJ2-7 | TRBV20-1 | TGCAGTGCTAGAGATGTGCGAGGGTACGAGCAGTACTTC | CSARDVRGYEQYF
. | TRBD2 | TRBJ2-1 | TRBV5-1 | TGCGCCAGCAGCTTGGAGTTAACTAGCGGGGGGAAGAGCGAGCAGTTCTTC | CASSLELTSGGKSEQFF
. | TRBD2 | TRBJ2-3 | TRBV28 | TGTGCCAGCAGTTTCAGTCAAGGACTAGCGGTCCCAGATACGCAGTATTTT | CASSFSQGLAVPDTQYF
. | . | TRBJ2-2 | TRBV7-7 | TGTGCCAGCAGTCCCCCGGGACCCATGAACACCGGGGAGCTGTTTTTT | CASSPPGPMNTGELFF
many | . | TRBJ2-2 | TRBV29-1 | TGCAGCGTTGTAGTACACGCGAACACCGGGGAGCTGTTTTTT | CSVVVHANTGELFF
many | TRBD1 | TRBJ2-7 | TRBV20-1 | TGCAGTGCTTCTATGGGGACAGGGGGGTACGAGCAGTACTTC | CSASMGTGGYEQYF
. | . | TRBJ2-4 | TRBV27 | TGTGCCAGCAGTTTATCGTTGAGGGGGGGATCCAAAAACATTCAGTACTTC | CASSLSLRGGSKNIQYF
few | . | TRBJ2-2 | TRBV13 | TGTGCCAGCAGCTCTACCCTCCTGGATAACACCGGGGAGCTGTTTTTT | CASSSTLLDNTGELFF
few | . | TRBJ2-4 | TRBV5-5 | TGTGCCAGCAGCTTGGGGGGGTTCAAAAACATTCAGTACTTC | CASSLGGFKNIQYF
many | TRBD2 | TRBJ2-2 | TRBV7-3 | TGTGCCAGCAGCCCGAGCGGGATCTGGGACACCGGGGAGCTGTTTTTT | CASSPSGIWDTGELFF
many | . | TRBJ2-1 | TRBV10-3 | TGTGCCATCAAGGGGGGTTCGACCTACAATGAGCAGTTCTTC | CAIKGGSTYNEQFF
. | . | TRBJ2-7 | TRBV12-3/TRBV12-4 | TGTGCCAGCAGTCCCTTCCCCCCCGAGCAGTACTTC | CASSPFPPEQYF
many | . | TRBJ2-7 | TRBV15 | TGTGCCACCAGCAGAGTCATGGCCTACGAGCAGTACTTC | CATSRVMAYEQYF
. | TRBD2 | TRBJ2-5 | TRBV12-3/TRBV12-4 | TGTGCCAGCAGGCCTTTCCGACTAGCGGAGACCCAGTACTTC | CASRPFRLAETQYF
. | . | TRBJ2-7 | TRBV18 | TGTGCCAGCTCACCATTGTCAGGGTCCCGTACCTACGAGCAGTACTTC | CASSPLSGSRTYEQYF